Following are 11 T cell receptor beta chains from one sample sequenced in a study of regulatory T cells in long-lasting Graves disease. Time point indicated: persistent/refractory GD, antithyroid drugs over 5 years with positive TRAb. From RNA extracted from PBMCs, the TCR library was made. With iRepertoire HTBI primers and Arm-PCR of CDR3 regions, TCR beta libraries were built. TCRdb passed the multiplex PCR reads through MiXCR, listing each CDR3 protein once. The sample contains hundreds of thousands of distinct CDR3 sequences, roughly 23% of which appear only once. The sample in question was peripheral blood mononuclear cells (PBMCs), obtained when the disease was refractory, from a patient treated with antithyroid drugs. The receptors stem from a female donor with Graves disease.

This clonotype has just a few counts. The V and J genes are TRBV28 and TRBJ2-1; D might be TRBD1 (5 bases). Looked up from germline, CDR1 is MDHEN and CDR2 is SYDVKM. The CDR3 runs to 15 residues. V was pared by 6 bases and J by 3 bases, with 15 bases between. CDR3 sequence: CASSIGRVIYNEQFF. CDR3 nucleotides: TGTGCCAGCAGCATAGGCAGGGTCATCTACAATGAGCAGTTCTTC.

The sample holds many counts of this clonotype. The CDR3 reads CATSPGHQETQYF. CDR3 in DNA: TGTGCCACCAGTCCTGGCCATCAAGAGACCCAGTACTTC. The gene calls are TRBV24-1 and TRBJ2-5; no reliable D call. The germline V and J ends were trimmed by 6 bases and 2 bases, with 9 bases remaining between them. From germline, CDR1 is KGHDR and CDR2 SFDVKD. This CDR3 comprises 13 residues.

This clonotype appeared many times. The CDR3 coding sequence is TGTGCCAGCAGCTCATCCGGGACCCAACTTTATGGCCAAGAGACCCAGTACTTC. Its protein is CASSSSGTQLYGQETQYF. V gene TRBV7-2 combines with J gene TRBJ2-5, with D perhaps matching TRBD1 or TRBD2 (5 bases each). The V gene's germline CDR1 is SGHTA and CDR2 FQGNSA. The CDR3 loop spans 18 amino acids. The V gene lost 4 bases and the J gene lost 1 base, with 22 bases spanning the gap. The full variable domain, in which reference TRBV7-2 and TRBJ2-5 provide the parts outside the CDR3, is GAGVSQSPSNKVTEKGKDVELRCDPISGHTALYWYRQSLGQGLEFLIYFQGNSAPDKSGLPSDRFSAERTGGSVSTLTIQRTQQEDSAVYLCASSSSGTQLYGQETQYFGPGTRLLVL.

This clonotype has ten or more counts. The rearrangement uses TRBV7-9 and TRBJ1-4; D is ambiguous. The CDR3 runs to 14 residues. Germline CDR1 is SEHNR and CDR2 is FQNEAQ (reference sequence). Trimming shortened V by 4 bases and J by 7 bases, and 13 bases separated the two germline ends. The DNA of the CDR3 is TGTGCCAGCAGCTCATCGGATGGGAGTGAAAAACTGTTTTTT. Translated, it gives CASSSSDGSEKLFF.

This clonotype has at least ten counts. V is TRBV28 and J is TRBJ1-2, with D possibly being TRBD1 (5 bases). This CDR3 has 13 amino acids. V was pared by 4 bases and J by 3 bases, with 9 bases between. The V gene's germline CDR1 is MDHEN and CDR2 SYDVKM. The CDR3 coding sequence is TGTGCCAGCAGTTCCGGACAAGACTATGGCTACACCTTC. Translating it yields CASSSGQDYGYTF.

This clonotype was seen only a few times. The CDR3 loop is CAISDNNRRENYGYTF. The CDR3 bases are TGTGCCATCAGTGATAACAACAGGAGGGAGAACTATGGCTACACCTTC. The V and J genes are TRBV10-3 and TRBJ1-2, with D possibly being TRBD1 (5 bases). This CDR3 is built from 16 residues. With 3 bases removed from V and 2 bases from J, the gap between germline ends came to 16 bases. Germline assignment: CDR1 ENHRY and CDR2 SYGVKD.

This clonotype has a handful of counts. The chain joins TRBV7-9 to TRBJ2-3; D is unclear. The V end lost 5 bases, the J end lost 4 bases, and 13 bases lay between the germline ends. The germline gives CDR1 SEHNR, CDR2 FQNEAQ (reference sequence). CDR3 length: 14 amino acids. In DNA, the CDR3 is TGTGCCAGCAGCGCCAGGTCGCGCCCAGATACGCAGTATTTT. This codes for CASSARSRPDTQYF. The variable domain in full, with the rest retrieved from reference TRBV7-9 and TRBJ2-3, is DTGVSQNPRHKITKRGQNVTFRCDPISEHNRLYWYRQTLGQGPEFLTYFQNEAQLEKSRLLSDRFSAERPKGSFSTLEIQRTEQGDSAMYLCASSARSRPDTQYFGPGTRLTVL.

This clonotype was picked up one time. The gene calls are TRBV30 and TRBJ1-1; TRBD1 matches 7 bases. From germline, CDR1 is GTSNPN and CDR2 SVGIG (reference sequence). This CDR3 comprises 15 residues. With V trimmed by 2 bases and J by 1 base, 7 bases remained unmatched. CDR3: CAWSRYGTANTEAFF. In DNA form, the CDR3 reads TGTGCCTGGAGTCGTTACGGGACAGCGAACACTGAAGCTTTCTTT.

The rearrangement links TRBV29-1 to TRBJ2-1, with 9 bases lining up with TRBD2. Germline trimming cut 1 base from V and 9 bases from J; bases unmatched to any gene: 13. The germline V gene has CDR1 SQVTM and CDR2 ANQGSEA. The CDR3 is 16 amino acids. CDR3 sequence (DNA): TGCAGCGTTGAAGGGTCGGCGGGAGGGCCCCAGGTTGAGCAGTTCTTC. Its translation is CSVEGSAGGPQVEQFF.

This clonotype appeared a few times. The genes are TRBV20-1 and TRBJ2-5; 8 bases line up with TRBD1. This CDR3 has 13 amino acids. V lost 6 bases, J lost 5 bases, and 8 bases stayed unmatched. CDR1 is DFQATT and CDR2 is SNEGSKA in the germline V gene (reference sequence). CDR3 nucleotide sequence: TGCAGTGCCGCAGGGGGCCAAGGGGAGACCCAGTACTTC. Its protein product is CSAAGGQGETQYF.

This clonotype was recorded a few times. The chain is built from TRBV6-5 and TRBJ1-1, with 9 bases lining up with TRBD1. This CDR3 has 17 amino acids. Trimming cost V 4 bases and J 4 bases; bases outside gene matches: 13. CDR1 MNHEY and CDR2 SVGAGI come from the germline V gene. The CDR3 sequence is CASSFSGTGKSPTEAFF. The CDR3 region has the DNA TGTGCCAGCAGTTTTTCCGGGACAGGGAAGTCCCCCACTGAAGCTTTCTTT.